This T cell receptor beta chain was captured in a study of T cell responses to AZD1222 COVID-19 vaccine. Overall study results and limits: Only 6 or 7 people who got AZD1222 tested seropositive at baseline. Variant regions that are unmutated are reportedly the target of nearly half of spike-specific TCRs.

Libraries were prepared by immunoSEQ multiplex PCR; TCRdb keeps only in-frame clonotypes and omits some of them. The sample includes about 130,000 clones, about 89% of them seen just once. CDR1 is PRHDT and CDR2 is FYEKMQ in the germline V gene (reference sequence). V shed 5 bases and J 2 bases; nucleotides not matched to a gene: 22. The CDR3 has 22 residues. For this clone: Its matching antigen is unknown.

Pooled samples include second doses given at about 4 or 12 weeks. Here the sequenced sample was peripheral blood, taken 28 days after the second AZD1222 dose. The sequence derives from an adult who received the AZD1222 COVID-19 vaccine. The rearrangement uses TRBV13 and TRBJ2-6, with 9 positions matching TRBD1. The CDR3 nucleotides read TGTGCCAGCAGCACCCACAGGTCGGGGACAGGGTCGGGGGCCCCTGGGGCCAACGTCCTGACTTTC. Its translation is CASSTHRSGTGSGAPGANVLTF.